Shown below are 14 T cell receptor beta chains from a single sample sequenced in a study of neoadjuvant nivolumab and ipilimumab in lung cancer. Sequencing was performed with immunoSEQ multiplex PCR; in TCRdb, only in-frame clones are kept and a portion is missing. The sample yields around 30,000 clones, around 80% seen once. The sample here was peripheral blood, taken before neoadjuvant nivolumab, alone or with ipilimumab. These receptors were taken from an adult with non-small cell lung cancer.

J is TRBJ1-4 and V is TRBV5-1; TRBD1 might be the D (5 bases). V lost 8 bases and J lost 8, with 13 bases in between. This CDR3 is built from 12 residues. Germline V gene data show CDR1 as SGHRS and CDR2 as YFSETQ. For the CDR3, the DNA is TGCGCCAGGTGCTCGGGGGACGAAAAACTGTTTTTT. Translated: CARCSGDEKLFF.

This clone was counted only a few times. The DNA for the CDR3 is TGTGCCAGTAGTTCAGGGGTAAGGGACTATGGCTACACCTTC. Translation gives CASSSGVRDYGYTF. The chain recombines TRBV19 with TRBJ1-2; tentatively, D is TRBD1 (6 bases). V gave up 5 bases and J gave up 3 bases, with 13 bases separating them. The CDR3 runs to 14 residues. The germline CDR1 and CDR2 sequences are LNHDA and SQIVND (reference sequence).

The chain uses TRBV9 and TRBJ2-5; 8 nucleotides align to TRBD2. Looked up from germline, CDR1 is SGDLS and CDR2 is YYNGEE. This CDR3 has 15 amino acids. The J segment lost 2 bases and the V segment lost 4 bases, leaving 7 bases of the junction unmatched. The CDR3 DNA reads TGTGCCAGCAGCAACCCGCGGGGGGTACAAGAGACCCAGTACTTC. Its protein product is CASSNPRGVQETQYF.

This clone is a singleton in its sample. CDR3 residues: CASSEGQGYNQPQHF. DNA of the CDR3: TGTGCCAGCAGCGAGGGACAGGGGTACAATCAGCCCCAGCATTTT. This chain uses TRBV2 with TRBJ1-5, with 10 bases matching TRBD1. Per germline, CDR1 SNHLY and CDR2 FYNNEI. J was trimmed by 3 bases and V by 6 bases; bases with no gene match: 5. The CDR3 has 15 amino acids.

This chain uses TRBV5-1 with TRBJ2-7, with D possibly matching TRBD1 (5 bases). V lost 1 base to trimming and J lost 6 bases, with 8 bases between them. The CDR3 is made up of 12 amino acids. The germline V gene has CDR1 SGHRS and CDR2 YFSETQ. The CDR3 spells CASSLNGAEQYF. In nucleotides, the CDR3 is TGCGCCAGCAGCTTGAATGGGGCCGAGCAGTACTTC.

V and J are TRBV2 and TRBJ1-6; D is ambiguous. Per germline, CDR1 SNHLY and CDR2 FYNNEI. The CDR3 is 16 amino acids. V was shortened by 1 base and J by 0 bases, with 7 bases between the two germline ends. CDR3 bases: TGTGCCAGCAGTGAAGGCACTTTCTCCTATAATTCACCCCTCCACTTT. It codes for CASSEGTFSYNSPLHF.

This rearrangement joins TRBV27 to TRBJ2-5; perhaps D is TRBD1 or TRBD2 (7 bases each). The germline V and J ends were trimmed by 6 bases and 4 bases, with 15 bases remaining between them. The germline CDR1 and CDR2 sequences are MNHEY and SMNVEV (reference sequence). CDR3 size: 14 residues. Here the CDR3 DNA reads TGTGCCAGCAGCCGGGGGGCAGGGGGAGAGACCCAGTACTTC. This sequence encodes CASSRGAGGETQYF.

This clone came up once. This chain links TRBV5-1 with TRBJ1-1; D is perhaps TRBD1 (5 bases). CDR1 and CDR2 from the germline V gene are SGHRS and YFSETQ. The CDR3 runs 13 residues. With 4 bases removed from V and 2 bases from J, the gap between germline ends came to 9 bases. CDR3: CASSGQGNTEAFF. The CDR3 coding sequence is TGCGCCAGCAGCGGTCAGGGTAACACTGAAGCTTTCTTT.

This sequence joins TRBV7-3 and TRBJ1-6; D unclear. Trimming cost V 5 bases and J 0 bases, with 8 bases left between them. The germline V gene has CDR1 SGHTA and CDR2 FQGTGA. The length of the CDR3 is 15 residues. The CDR3 here is CASSRTSSYNSPLHF. The CDR3 bases are TGTGCCAGCAGCCGGACCAGCTCCTATAATTCACCCCTCCACTTT.

The chain joins TRBV5-1 to TRBJ1-1, with a weak D call TRBD1 (6 bases). V lost 0 bases to trimming and J lost 0 bases, with 9 bases between them. Germline CDR1 is SGHRS and CDR2 is YFSETQ. The CDR3 loop spans 15 amino acids. The CDR3 is CASSLDRGMNTEAFF. CDR3 in DNA: TGCGCCAGCAGCTTGGATAGGGGGATGAACACTGAAGCTTTCTTT.

The chain recombines TRBV14 with TRBJ2-1; either TRBD1 or TRBD2 may fit D (6 bases each). Trimming removed 2 bases at V and 9 bases at J, with 8 bases between. From germline, CDR1 is SGHDN and CDR2 FVKESK. The CDR3 is made up of 12 amino acids. The DNA of the CDR3 is TGTGCCAGCAGCCAAACGGGGGCTGAGCAGTTCTTC. It is translated as CASSQTGAEQFF.

The V gene is TRBV5-1, the J gene TRBJ1-2; 9 positions agree with TRBD1. The CDR3 extends over 16 amino acids. The germline V gene has CDR1 SGHRS and CDR2 YFSETQ. V dropped 0 bases and J dropped 2; count of bases not matched to a gene: 5. In DNA form, the CDR3 reads TGCGCCAGCAGCTTGGGACAGGGGGAGAGGAACTATGGCTACACCTTC. Its translation is CASSLGQGERNYGYTF.

This sequence joins TRBV5-4 and TRBJ1-5; D uncertain. The CDR3 runs 16 residues. The V gene's germline CDR1 is SGHNT and CDR2 YYREEE (reference sequence). Trimming pared 2 bases from V and 0 bases from J, leaving 12 bases between. CDR3: CASSFGRQHSNQPQHF. The CDR3 DNA sequence: TGTGCCAGCAGCTTCGGACGGCAACATAGCAATCAGCCCCAGCATTTT.

The chain employs TRBV5-1 and TRBJ1-1; D not resolved. V was pared by 6 bases and J by 2 bases, with 8 bases between. Germline CDR1 is SGHRS and CDR2 is YFSETQ. This CDR3 region has 12 residues. CDR3: CASTGLNTEAFF. The CDR3 DNA sequence: TGCGCCAGCACAGGCCTTAACACTGAAGCTTTCTTT.